The rows below give T cell receptor beta chains drawn from one sample of a study of Ad26.COV2.S vaccination and SARS-CoV-2 variants. The repertoire was sequenced with immunoSEQ multiplex PCR; TCRdb's copy has only in-frame clones and lacks some. The sample shows some 270,000 clones, around nine tenths of them seen only once. The specimen was peripheral blood, collected in a trial of Ad26.COV2.S vaccine versus placebo. The receptors stem from a person aged 18-60 years who received the Ad26.COV2.S COVID-19 vaccine or a placebo. Each CDR3 is given with its conserved first and last residue. A D gene is named only where the DNA matches it firmly. The size of a clone is reported for some rows only, either as once, few or many, or as a class for expanded clones.

V gene: TRBV24-1
D gene: TRBD1
clone size: -
J gene: TRBJ2-2
CDR3 protein: CATSEQGTGELFF
CDR3 DNA: TGTGCCACCAGTGAACAGGGGACCGGGGAGCTGTTTTTT

V gene: TRBV19
D gene: -
clone size: -
J gene: TRBJ1-4
CDR3 protein: CASSHLQGTNEKLFF
CDR3 DNA: TGTGCCAGTAGTCATCTCCAGGGAACTAATGAAAAACTGTTTTTT

V gene: TRBV6-2/TRBV6-3
D gene: TRBD1
clone size: -
J gene: TRBJ2-2
CDR3 protein: CASSYSWDSPNTGELFF
CDR3 DNA: TGTGCCAGCAGTTACTCCTGGGACAGTCCTAACACCGGGGAGCTGTTTTTT

V gene: TRBV7-9
D gene: -
clone size: -
J gene: TRBJ2-3
CDR3 protein: CASSSTDTQYF
CDR3 DNA: TGTGCCAGCAGCTCGACAGATACGCAGTATTTT

V gene: TRBV7-9
D gene: -
clone size: -
J gene: TRBJ2-5
CDR3 protein: CASSPEGGSSETQYF
CDR3 DNA: TGTGCCAGCAGCCCGGAGGGGGGCTCCAGTGAGACCCAGTACTTC

V gene: TRBV5-1
D gene: -
clone size: -
J gene: TRBJ2-1
CDR3 protein: CASSLVEGNEQFF
CDR3 DNA: TGCGCCAGCAGCTTGGTGGAGGGGAATGAGCAGTTCTTC

V gene: TRBV7-2
D gene: -
clone size: -
J gene: TRBJ1-2
CDR3 protein: CASSFEKALLNGYTF
CDR3 DNA: TGTGCCAGCAGCTTTGAGAAAGCTCTCCTTAATGGCTACACCTTC

V gene: TRBV5-8
D gene: TRBD2
clone size: -
J gene: TRBJ2-5
CDR3 protein: CASSLAGLAGGQETQYF
CDR3 DNA: TGTGCCAGCAGCTTGGCCGGGCTAGCGGGGGGCCAAGAGACCCAGTACTTC

V gene: TRBV3-1/TRBV3-2
D gene: -
clone size: -
J gene: TRBJ2-1
CDR3 protein: CASSPRTTVSYNEQFF
CDR3 DNA: TGTGCCAGCAGCCCAAGAACTACGGTCTCCTACAATGAGCAGTTCTTC

V gene: TRBV6-2/TRBV6-3
D gene: TRBD1
clone size: -
J gene: TRBJ1-6
CDR3 protein: CASSWDRDNSPLHF
CDR3 DNA: TGTGCCAGCAGTTGGGACAGGGATAATTCACCCCTCCACTTT

V gene: TRBV11-2
D gene: -
clone size: -
J gene: TRBJ2-2
CDR3 protein: CASGTLSTGNTGELFF
CDR3 DNA: TGTGCCAGCGGGACACTATCTACAGGGAACACCGGGGAGCTGTTTTTT

V gene: TRBV7-9
D gene: -
clone size: few
J gene: TRBJ1-5
CDR3 protein: CASGKAGVGQPQHF
CDR3 DNA: TGTGCCAGTGGAAAGGCAGGGGTTGGTCAGCCCCAGCATTTT

V gene: TRBV7-9
D gene: -
clone size: -
J gene: TRBJ1-1
CDR3 protein: CASSLAIGGGTEAFF
CDR3 DNA: TGTGCCAGCAGCTTAGCGATAGGTGGCGGGACTGAAGCTTTCTTT

V gene: TRBV20-1
D gene: TRBD1
clone size: -
J gene: TRBJ1-2
CDR3 protein: CSASEGQGYGYTF
CDR3 DNA: TGCAGTGCTAGTGAGGGACAGGGGTATGGCTACACCTTC

V gene: TRBV9
D gene: TRBD1
clone size: -
J gene: TRBJ2-5
CDR3 protein: CASSGSTQGAQYF
CDR3 DNA: TGTGCCAGCAGCGGATCAACACAGGGGGCCCAGTACTTC

V gene: TRBV5-1
D gene: TRBD1
clone size: -
J gene: TRBJ2-3
CDR3 protein: CASSLTPGTGVTDTQYF
CDR3 DNA: TGCGCCAGCAGCTTGACGCCCGGGACAGGGGTCACAGATACGCAGTATTTT

V gene: TRBV5-1
D gene: TRBD1
clone size: -
J gene: TRBJ1-1
CDR3 protein: CASSFGQGPKRNTEAFF
CDR3 DNA: TGCGCCAGCAGCTTTGGACAGGGGCCCAAGAGGAACACTGAAGCTTTCTTT